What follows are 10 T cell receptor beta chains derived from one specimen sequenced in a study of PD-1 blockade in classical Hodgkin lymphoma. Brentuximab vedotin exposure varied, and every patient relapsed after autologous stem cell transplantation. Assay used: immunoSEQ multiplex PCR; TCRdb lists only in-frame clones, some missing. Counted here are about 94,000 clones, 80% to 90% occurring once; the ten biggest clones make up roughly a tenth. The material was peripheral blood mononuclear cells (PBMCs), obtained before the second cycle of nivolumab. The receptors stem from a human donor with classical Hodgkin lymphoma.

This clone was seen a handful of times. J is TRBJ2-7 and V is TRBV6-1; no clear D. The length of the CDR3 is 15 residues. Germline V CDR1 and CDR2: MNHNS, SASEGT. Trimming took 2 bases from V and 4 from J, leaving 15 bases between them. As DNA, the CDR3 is TGTGCCAGCAGTGAATGGGAAGAGAAGATTTACGAGCAGTACTTC. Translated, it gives CASSEWEEKIYEQYF.

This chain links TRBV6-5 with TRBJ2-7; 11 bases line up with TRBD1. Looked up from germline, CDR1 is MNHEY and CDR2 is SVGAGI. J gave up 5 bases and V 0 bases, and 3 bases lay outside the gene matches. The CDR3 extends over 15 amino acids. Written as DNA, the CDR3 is TGTGCCAGCAGTTACTCGGACAGGGGGCTGGACGAGCAGTACTTC. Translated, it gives CASSYSDRGLDEQYF.

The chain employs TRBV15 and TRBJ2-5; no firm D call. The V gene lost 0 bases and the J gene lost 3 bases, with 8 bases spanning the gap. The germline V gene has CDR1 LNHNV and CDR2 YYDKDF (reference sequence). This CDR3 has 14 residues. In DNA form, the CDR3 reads TGTGCCACCAGCAGAGATACGGTGGAAGAGACCCAGTACTTC. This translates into CATSRDTVEETQYF.

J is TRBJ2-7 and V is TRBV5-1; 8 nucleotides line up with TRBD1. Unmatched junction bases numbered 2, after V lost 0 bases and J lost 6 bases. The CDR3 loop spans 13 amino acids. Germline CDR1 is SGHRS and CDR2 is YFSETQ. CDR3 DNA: TGCGCCAGCAGCTTGGGGACAGGGCGCGAGCAGTACTTC. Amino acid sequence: CASSLGTGREQYF. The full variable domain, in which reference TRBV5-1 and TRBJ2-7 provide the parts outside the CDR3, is KAGVTQTPRYLIKTRGQQVTLSCSPISGHRSVSWYQQTPGQGLQFLFEYFSETQRNKGNFPGRFSGRQFSNSRSEMNVSTLELGDSALYLCASSLGTGREQYFGPGTRLTVT.

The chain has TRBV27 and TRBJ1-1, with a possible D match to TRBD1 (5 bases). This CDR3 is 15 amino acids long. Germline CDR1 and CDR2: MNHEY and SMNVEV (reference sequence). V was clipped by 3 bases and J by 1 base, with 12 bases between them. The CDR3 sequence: CASSFVAGGNTEAFF. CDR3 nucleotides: TGTGCCAGCAGTTTTGTGGCTGGGGGGAACACTGAAGCTTTCTTT.

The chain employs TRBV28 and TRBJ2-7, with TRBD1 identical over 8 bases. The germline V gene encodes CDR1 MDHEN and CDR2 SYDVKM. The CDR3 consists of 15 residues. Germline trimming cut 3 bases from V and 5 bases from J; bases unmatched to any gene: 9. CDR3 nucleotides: TGTGCCAGCAGTTTCTTGGACAGGGATGGAGACGAGCAGTACTTC. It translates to CASSFLDRDGDEQYF.

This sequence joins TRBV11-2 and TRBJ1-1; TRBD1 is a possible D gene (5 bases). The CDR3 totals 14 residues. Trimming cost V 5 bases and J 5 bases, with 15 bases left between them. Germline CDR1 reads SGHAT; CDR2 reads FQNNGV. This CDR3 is CASSPHGAITEAFF. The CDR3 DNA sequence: TGTGCCAGCAGCCCCCACGGGGCTATAACTGAAGCTTTCTTT.

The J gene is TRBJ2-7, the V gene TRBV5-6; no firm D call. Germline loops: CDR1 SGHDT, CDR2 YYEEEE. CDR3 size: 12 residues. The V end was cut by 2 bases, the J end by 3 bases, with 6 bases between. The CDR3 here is CASSLGRYEQYF. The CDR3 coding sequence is TGTGCCAGCAGCTTAGGGCGCTACGAGCAGTACTTC.

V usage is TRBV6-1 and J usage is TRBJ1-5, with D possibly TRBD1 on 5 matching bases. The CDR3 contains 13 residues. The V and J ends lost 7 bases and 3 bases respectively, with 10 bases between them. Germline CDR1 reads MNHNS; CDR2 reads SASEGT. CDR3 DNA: TGTGCCAGCACCATGGGGGTCAATCAGCCCCAGCATTTT. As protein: CASTMGVNQPQHF.

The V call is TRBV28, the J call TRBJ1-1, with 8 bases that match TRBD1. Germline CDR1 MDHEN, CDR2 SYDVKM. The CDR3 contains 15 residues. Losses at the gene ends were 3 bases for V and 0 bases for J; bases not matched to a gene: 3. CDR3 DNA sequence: TGTGCCAGCAGTTTGACAGGGGAATTGAACACTGAAGCTTTCTTT. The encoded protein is CASSLTGELNTEAFF. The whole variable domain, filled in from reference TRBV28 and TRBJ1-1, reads DVKVTQSSRYLVKRTGEKVFLECVQDMDHENMFWYRQDPGLGLRLIYFSYDVKMKEKGDIPEGYSVSREKKERFSLILESASTNQTSMYLCASSLTGELNTEAFFGQGTRLTVV.